The 29 T cell receptor beta chains below were found in one sample sequenced in a study of relationships among human T cell subsets. From mRNA, alpha and beta CDR3 regions were amplified using semiquantitative ARM-PCR. In ARM-PCR, communal superprimers followed tagged nested gene-specific primers for exponential amplification. TCRdb recomputed calls from the multiplex PCR reads with MiXCR, one row per CDR3 protein. The sample holds about 5,500 distinct CDR3 sequences, 65% seen once. The CD8+ T cells came from negative anti-CD4 multisort bead selection followed by positive anti-CD8 selection. The sequencing input was CD8+ T cells sorted from blood. These receptors originate from a man aged 35 to 55 in good health.

This clonotype was detected only a few times. The gene calls are TRBV11-3 and TRBJ1-5; TRBD1 matches at 8 bases. The CDR3 is 18 amino acids. The ends lost 1 base at V and 2 bases at J; junction bases unmatched: 10. Germline V lookup: CDR1 SGHNT, CDR2 YENEEA. The CDR3 region is CASSLAGGGDPRNQPQHF. The CDR3 bases are TGTGCCAGCAGCTTAGCAGGGGGCGGAGATCCCCGCAATCAGCCCCAGCATTTT.

The CDR3 loop reads CASSPTANTEAFF. The CDR3 bases are TGTGCCAGCAGCCCGACTGCGAACACTGAAGCTTTCTTT. V gene TRBV28 combines with J gene TRBJ1-1; no definite D call. CDR1 is MDHEN, CDR2 SYDVKM, per germline. V lost 6 bases, J lost 1 base, and 9 bases lay in between. The CDR3 sequence is 13 residues long. The full variable domain, with the rest looked up from reference TRBV28 and TRBJ1-1, is DVKVTQSSRYLVKRTGEKVFLECVQDMDHENMFWYRQDPGLGLRLIYFSYDVKMKEKGDIPEGYSVSREKKERFSLILESASTNQTSMYLCASSPTANTEAFFGQGTRLTVV.

This clonotype has more than one count but fewer than ten. The chain joins TRBV29-1 to TRBJ1-2, with D possibly being TRBD1 (5 bases). The CDR3 totals 12 residues. Germline V CDR1 and CDR2: SQVTM, ANQGSEA. The ends were cut back, 3 bases at V and 7 bases at J, with 12 bases in the middle. This chain's CDR3 is CSVDREKGGYTF. The CDR3 nucleotides read TGCAGCGTTGACAGGGAAAAGGGTGGCTACACCTTC. Combining the CDR3 with reference TRBV29-1 and TRBJ1-2 gives the whole variable domain SAVISQKPSRDICQRGTSLTIQCQVDSQVTMMFWYRQQPGQSLTLIATANQGSEATYESGFVIDKFPISRPNLTFSTLTVSNMSPEDSSIYLCSVDREKGGYTFGSGTRLTVV.

The V and J genes are TRBV11-2 and TRBJ2-7, with D maybe TRBD1 (5 bases). Between the trimmed V and J ends, which lost 0 bases and 5 bases, there was a span of 11 bases. Germline values: CDR1 SGHAT, CDR2 FQNNGV. CDR3 length: 14 residues. CDR3 nucleotide sequence: TGTGCCAGCAGCTTAGAAGGGGTTCCGAACGAGCAGTACTTC. Its protein product is CASSLEGVPNEQYF.

The chain recombines TRBV5-1 with TRBJ2-2, with D hard to call. Trimming left V 4 bases short and J 7 bases short, with 14 bases between. The V gene's germline CDR1 is SGHRS and CDR2 YFSETQ. This CDR3 region has 14 residues. CDR3 in amino acids: CASSHETRNGELFF. In DNA form, the CDR3 reads TGCGCCAGCAGCCACGAGACGAGGAACGGGGAGCTGTTTTTT.

The chain carries TRBV11-2 and TRBJ2-5; maybe TRBD1 (6 bases). The germline V and J ends were trimmed by 3 bases and 4 bases, with 15 bases remaining between them. The CDR3 has 15 amino acids. Germline CDR1 reads SGHAT; CDR2 reads FQNNGV. CDR3 bases: TGTGCCAGCAGCTTGGGGTCTGGGACAAGAGAGACCCAGTACTTC. Protein sequence: CASSLGSGTRETQYF.

The genes are TRBV7-9 and TRBJ1-1; the D is unclear. Germline CDR1 and CDR2: SEHNR and FQNEAQ (reference sequence). V lost 5 bases and J lost 8, with 9 bases in between. The CDR3 runs to 11 residues. The CDR3 DNA sequence: TGTGCCAGCAGCGGGCAGCCCGAAGCTTTCTTT. Encoded protein: CASSGQPEAFF.

This chain joins TRBV27 and TRBJ2-3, with D tentatively TRBD2 (7 bases). V was shortened by 2 bases and J by 0 bases, with 15 bases between the two germline ends. Germline CDR1 is MNHEY and CDR2 is SMNVEV (reference sequence). CDR3 length equals 17 residues. The CDR3 sequence is CASSLRTAGRSTDTQYF. The DNA of the CDR3 is TGTGCCAGCAGTTTACGGACAGCGGGGCGTAGCACAGATACGCAGTATTTT.

This clonotype has more than one count but fewer than ten. The rearrangement joins TRBV4-1 to TRBJ2-1, with 12 positions matching TRBD1. J was trimmed by 7 bases and V by 3 bases; bases with no gene match: 4. CDR1 is MGHRA, CDR2 YSYEKL, per germline. This CDR3 has 15 residues. The CDR3 region is CASSQGQGATNEQFF. The CDR3, as DNA: TGCGCCAGCAGCCAGGGACAGGGGGCAACAAATGAGCAGTTCTTC.

The chain combines TRBV27 with TRBJ2-7; 8 positions agree with TRBD1. CDR1 and CDR2 (germline): MNHEY, SMNVEV (reference sequence). The CDR3 extends over 14 amino acids. V shed 3 bases and J 4 bases; nucleotides not matched to a gene: 5. CDR3 amino acids: CASSFRTGMYEQYF. CDR3 sequence (DNA): TGTGCCAGCAGTTTCCGGACAGGGATGTACGAGCAGTACTTC.

Concerning this clonotype itself: The junction does not match germline at one end; this may be a read error. The chain employs TRBV11-2 and TRBJ1-1, with D possibly TRBD1 on 6 matching bases. The germline CDR1 and CDR2 sequences are SGHAT and FQNNGV. The CDR3 sequence is 13 residues long. The CDR3 bases are TGTGCCGGCAGCGGGGGGCTCGGCACTGAAGCTTTCTTT. The encoded protein is CAGSGGLGTEAFF.

This clonotype was recorded only once. One junction end disagrees with the germline gene, perhaps due to a read error. The rearrangement uses TRBV7-9 and TRBJ2-1, with D maybe TRBD2 (5 bases). The length of the CDR3 is 15 residues. Germline assignment: CDR1 SEHNR and CDR2 FQNEAQ (reference sequence). The CDR3 nucleotides read TGTGCCAGCAGCGGACTTGCCGGCCCTCAAAGTGAGCAGTCCTTC. It yields the protein CASSGLAGPQSEQSF.

V gene TRBV11-2 combines with J gene TRBJ2-1; D gene ambiguous. The germline gives CDR1 SGHAT, CDR2 FQNNGV. There are 13 residues in the CDR3. V was trimmed by 1 base and J by 8 bases, leaving 9 bases between them. CDR3 region: CASSLARPDEQFF. The CDR3 DNA reads TGTGCCAGCAGCTTAGCTAGGCCCGATGAGCAGTTCTTC.

The chain combines TRBV19 with TRBJ2-1; 10 positions agree with TRBD2. The germline V gene has CDR1 LNHDA and CDR2 SQIVND (reference sequence). The ends lost 5 bases at V and 4 bases at J; junction bases unmatched: 2. The CDR3 totals 14 residues. The CDR3 DNA follows: TGTGCCAGTAGTTTTAGCGGGGGGTACAATGAGCAGTTCTTC. This translates into CASSFSGGYNEQFF.

V is TRBV15 and J is TRBJ1-2; TRBD1 matches 9 bases. After removal of 0 bases from V and 7 bases from J, the junction contained 21 bases not matched to a gene. Germline CDR1 is LNHNV and CDR2 is YYDKDF (reference sequence). This CDR3 contains 20 residues. The CDR3 sequence is CATSRESFPMAGQGYGGYTF. The CDR3 bases are TGTGCCACCAGCAGAGAATCATTCCCGATGGCGGGACAGGGATACGGTGGCTACACCTTC.

The chain recombines TRBV7-6 with TRBJ2-5, with 10 bases matching TRBD2. The V segment lost 5 bases and the J segment 0 bases; nucleotides outside the gene matches: 3. Germline V gene data show CDR1 as SGHVS and CDR2 as FNYEAQ. The CDR3 is 15 amino acids. CDR3 DNA: TGTGCCAGCAGCCAGCTAGCGGGGGACCAAGAGACCCAGTACTTC. Translation: CASSQLAGDQETQYF.

This clonotype was observed a handful of times. J is TRBJ2-3 and V is TRBV6-4; D possibly corresponds to TRBD2 (6 bases). V shed 5 bases and J shed 0 bases, with 6 bases lying between them. Germline V gene sequence: CDR1 MRHNA, CDR2 SNTAGT. This CDR3 has 13 amino acids. The CDR3 loop reads CASSSGSTDTQYF. DNA of the CDR3: TGTGCCAGCAGTAGCGGGAGCACAGATACGCAGTATTTT.

The chain carries TRBV7-8 and TRBJ2-7; 8 bases line up with TRBD1. This CDR3 comprises 14 residues. The junction had 10 bases not matched to a gene; V was cut back by 5 bases and J by 7 bases. Germline V gene sequence: CDR1 SGHVS, CDR2 FQNEAQ. The CDR3 bases are TGTGCCAGCAGCCTGATCCAGGGGGCAGAGGAGCAGTACTTC. Encoded protein: CASSLIQGAEEQYF.

This clonotype is categorized as hyperexpanded (1% or more). The CDR3 is CASSPEQGARADTQYF. CDR3 nucleotide sequence: TGCGCCAGCAGCCCTGAACAGGGGGCTCGGGCAGATACGCAGTATTTT. The V call is TRBV5-1, the J call TRBJ2-3, with 9 nucleotides matching TRBD1. The CDR3 length is 16 residues. Germline V lookup: CDR1 SGHRS, CDR2 YFSETQ. V lost 4 bases to trimming and J lost 4 bases; unmatched junction nucleotides: 10. Variable domain in full (rest from reference TRBV5-1 and TRBJ2-3): KAGVTQTPRYLIKTRGQQVTLSCSPISGHRSVSWYQQTPGQGLQFLFEYFSETQRNKGNFPGRFSGRQFSNSRSEMNVSTLELGDSALYLCASSPEQGARADTQYFGPGTRLTVL.

This clonotype has a handful of counts. The chain uses TRBV30 and TRBJ2-7, with D unclear. This CDR3 region has 14 residues. Germline V CDR1 and CDR2: GTSNPN, SVGIG (reference sequence). Trimming took 5 bases from V and 0 from J, leaving 14 bases between them. Written as DNA, the CDR3 is TGTGCCTGGTGCCCCTCGACGGTCTCCTACGAGCAGTACTTC. It yields the protein CAWCPSTVSYEQYF.

The gene calls are TRBV29-1 and TRBJ2-4; TRBD1 is a possible D gene (5 bases). The ends were cut back, 5 bases at V and 0 bases at J, with 11 bases in the middle. Germline V gene lookup returns CDR1 SQVTM and CDR2 ANQGSEA. CDR3 size: 14 residues. CDR3 sequence (DNA): TGCAGCGTTCTCGACAGTCTAGCCAAAAACATTCAGTACTTC. Its translation: CSVLDSLAKNIQYF.

Concerning this clonotype: One end of the junction is discordant with germline, which a read error may explain. The chain uses TRBV3-1 and TRBJ2-3; D not certain. Germline lookup yields CDR1 LGHDT and CDR2 YNNKEL (reference sequence). The length of the CDR3 is 15 residues. The CDR3 nucleotides are TGTGCCAGCAGCGAAGACCCACCCCCCACAGATACGCAGTATTTT. Its translation is CASSEDPPPTDTQYF.

The chain carries TRBV11-2 and TRBJ2-3, with 7 bases identical to TRBD1. The germline gives CDR1 SGHAT, CDR2 FQNNGV. After removal of 1 base from V and 0 bases from J, the junction contained 4 bases not matched to a gene. This CDR3 has 16 residues. The CDR3 nucleotides read TGTGCCAGCAGCTTAGGTTGGACAGGAAGCACAGATACGCAGTATTTT. Its translation: CASSLGWTGSTDTQYF.

The genes are TRBV28 and TRBJ1-6; D not resolved. Germline V gene lookup returns CDR1 MDHEN and CDR2 SYDVKM. Deletions cut 8 bases from V and 6 bases from J, with 17 bases between. This CDR3 comprises 15 residues. The CDR3 DNA reads as TGTGCCAGCGCCAAACCCCACAGACTTAATTCACCCCTCCACTTT. This codes for CASAKPHRLNSPLHF.

The chain has TRBV10-2 and TRBJ2-1; either TRBD1 or TRBD2 may fit D (5 bases each). CDR1 is WSHSY and CDR2 is SAAADI in the germline V gene. The CDR3 has 14 amino acids. With 6 bases removed from V and 6 bases from J, the gap between germline ends came to 15 bases. For the CDR3, the DNA is TGCGCCAGCAGCCGAGGGGAAAGTATCAATGAGCAGTTCTTC. This sequence encodes CASSRGESINEQFF.

The chain joins TRBV28 to TRBJ2-1, with D possibly matching TRBD2 (5 bases). CDR1 MDHEN and CDR2 SYDVKM come from the germline V gene. Trimming stripped 7 bases from V and 7 bases from J, with 14 bases between. This CDR3 has 13 amino acids. As DNA, the CDR3 is TGTGCCAGCAAAAGGAGGACCGGGAATGAGCAGTTCTTC. This encodes CASKRRTGNEQFF. Supplemented by reference TRBV28 and TRBJ2-1, the full variable domain reads DVKVTQSSRYLVKRTGEKVFLECVQDMDHENMFWYRQDPGLGLRLIYFSYDVKMKEKGDIPEGYSVSREKKERFSLILESASTNQTSMYLCASKRRTGNEQFFGPGTRLTVL.

This rearrangement joins TRBV7-8 to TRBJ2-7, with 10 bases lining up with TRBD2. With V trimmed by 3 bases and J by 4 bases, 6 bases remained unmatched. Germline V CDR1 and CDR2: SGHVS, FQNEAQ. The CDR3 is 15 amino acids. The CDR3 DNA reads TGTGCCAGCAGCTTGCTAGCGGGAGATGGGTACGAGCAGTACTTC. It is translated as CASSLLAGDGYEQYF.

This chain connects TRBV5-8 to TRBJ2-1; maybe TRBD1 (5 bases). The V gene lost 4 bases and the J gene lost 8 bases, with 22 bases spanning the gap. The CDR3 spans 16 residues. CDR1 and CDR2 from the germline V gene are SGHTS and YDEGEE. DNA of the CDR3: TGTGCCAGCAGCCCCTTTCGAGCAGGGCGCAGGGATGAGCAGTTCTTC. Translation gives CASSPFRAGRRDEQFF.

The J gene is TRBJ1-1, the V gene TRBV10-2, with D unclear. Germline assignment: CDR1 WSHSY and CDR2 SAAADI. This CDR3 is 11 amino acids long. The V and J ends lost 6 bases and 5 bases respectively, with 7 bases between them. CDR3 amino acids: CASSDGTEAFF. Here the CDR3 DNA reads TGCGCCAGCAGCGACGGGACTGAAGCTTTCTTT.